Listed here are 22 T cell receptor beta chains from one sample, sequenced in a study of cytomegalovirus exposure and HLA in healthy donors. It was with 60 Vbeta and 13 Jbeta primers that the PCR ran. Produced via immunoSEQ multiplex PCR; TCRdb's table is partial and in-frame only. The sample includes about 100,000 clones, roughly 76% of them seen just once. Sequenced sample: PBMCs. Every receptor here comes from a middle-aged man in good health and CMV-seronegative.

In DNA, the CDR3 is TGTGCCAGCAGGCCCCAGGGCGTTGAGGGCTACACCTTC. Its protein is CASRPQGVEGYTF. The rearrangement links TRBV6-1 to TRBJ1-2, with D possibly matching TRBD1 (5 bases). There are 13 residues in the CDR3. The germline CDR1 and CDR2 sequences are MNHNS and SASEGT. Trimming cost V 6 bases and J 8 bases, with 16 bases left between them.

This clone has just one count. The chain recombines TRBV10-3 with TRBJ2-5; TRBD2 agrees at 9 bases. V dropped 11 bases and J dropped 3; count of bases not matched to a gene: 13. The CDR3 sequence is 15 residues long. The germline V gene encodes CDR1 ENHRY and CDR2 SYGVKD. The CDR3 bases are TGTGCCGCGGGGGGGGTAGCTAGCGCGAAAGAGACCCAGTACTTC. Translation gives CAAGGVASAKETQYF.

This clone showed up just once. This chain connects TRBV7-2 to TRBJ2-5; D ambiguous. Judging by the DNA end, TRBJ2-7 fits better; the J call may be wrong. The germline CDR1 and CDR2 sequences are SGHTA and FQGNSA. The CDR3 covers 14 residues. The CDR3 DNA reads TGTGCCAGCAGCTTAGTGGAAGGCGGCTACGAGCAGTACTTC. Translation: CASSLVEGGYEQYF.

The chain carries TRBV28 and TRBJ2-1; a weak D match, TRBD1 (6 bases). The V and J ends lost 11 bases and 1 base respectively, with 15 bases between them. Germline V gene lookup returns CDR1 MDHEN and CDR2 SYDVKM. This CDR3 comprises 14 residues. In nucleotides, the CDR3 is TGTGCCTCAGGGGCGCTACCTTCCTACAATGAGCAGTTCTTC. This sequence encodes CASGALPSYNEQFF.

The chain uses TRBV5-4 and TRBJ1-1; D is uncertain. The CDR3 length is 14 residues. Germline-derived CDR1 and CDR2 are SGHNT and YYREEE (reference sequence). V was pared by 0 bases and J by 4 bases, with 10 bases between. CDR3 loop: CASSLGRAGTEAFF. CDR3 DNA sequence: TGTGCCAGCAGCTTGGGGAGGGCGGGCACTGAAGCTTTCTTT.

The chain employs TRBV6-6 and TRBJ1-1, with D uncertain. Germline V gene lookup returns CDR1 MNHNY and CDR2 SVGAGI (reference sequence). This CDR3 spans 15 amino acids. V was trimmed by 4 bases and J by 2 bases, leaving 14 bases between them. The CDR3: CASSWGTGKNTEAFF. CDR3 in DNA: TGTGCCAGCAGTTGGGGAACGGGAAAAAACACTGAAGCTTTCTTT.

CDR3 in amino acids: CASSRVGEKLFF. CDR3 coding DNA: TGTGCCAGCAGCCGGGTAGGTGAAAAACTGTTTTTT. V usage is TRBV6-1 and J usage is TRBJ1-4; D is uncertain. CDR1 and CDR2 from the germline V gene are MNHNS and SASEGT. The CDR3 is made up of 12 amino acids. V was clipped by 6 bases and J by 7 bases, with 9 bases between them.

Concerning this clone itself: Other DNA sequences in this specimen translate into the identical CDR3. V usage is TRBV18 and J usage is TRBJ2-7; D perhaps matches TRBD1 (6 bases). CDR3 length equals 14 residues. CDR1 is KGHSH and CDR2 is LQKENI in the germline V gene. The V end was cut by 3 bases, the J end by 2 bases, with 11 bases between. This CDR3 reads CASSPRQGTYEQYV. The CDR3 nucleotides read TGTGCCAGCTCACCGAGGCAGGGGACCTACGAGCAGTACGTC.

The chain is built from TRBV6-6 and TRBJ1-1; no definite D call. The V end was cut by 6 bases, the J end by 4 bases, with 3 bases between. Germline V gene data show CDR1 as MNHNY and CDR2 as SVGAGI (reference sequence). CDR3 length equals 10 residues. This CDR3 reads CASRATEAFF. In DNA form, the CDR3 reads TGTGCCAGCAGGGCCACTGAAGCTTTCTTT.

The J gene is TRBJ2-7, the V gene TRBV7-5; the table calls TRBD1, which could not be checked here. TRBV7-5 is classified as a pseudogene. CDR3 length: 10 residues. As DNA, the CDR3 is TGTGTCAGAAGCTTAAGGGGCCAGTACTTC. Translated, it gives CVRSLRGQYF.

This chain links TRBV21-1 with TRBJ2-5; the D call in the table, TRBD2, was not verified against the DNA. TRBV21-1 is flagged as a pseudogene. This CDR3 has 17 amino acids. CDR3 bases: TGTGCCAGCAGCAAAGAAAGCCTAGCGGGGGGGCCGTTGGACCAGTACTTC. Translation: CASSKESLAGGPLDQYF.

V usage is TRBV5-5 and J usage is TRBJ1-2; D is ambiguous. CDR1 is SGHKS and CDR2 is YYEKEE in the germline V gene (reference sequence). This CDR3 has 13 amino acids. Trimming left V 5 bases short and J 12 bases short, with 20 bases between. The CDR3 DNA sequence: TGTGCCAGCAGTTGGATGGACGGGAATACTAACACCTTC. It encodes CASSWMDGNTNTF. Based on the CDR3 plus reference TRBV5-5 and TRBJ1-2, the full variable domain is DAGVTQSPTHLIKTRGQQVTLRCSPISGHKSVSWYQQVLGQGPQFIFQYYEKEERGRGNFPDRFSARQFPNYSSELNVNALLLGDSALYLCASSWMDGNTNTFGSGTRLTVV.

V and J are TRBV18 and TRBJ2-7; the match to TRBD1 covers 7 bases. This CDR3 is 16 amino acids long. CDR1 and CDR2 (germline): KGHSH, LQKENI. Trimming cost V 0 bases and J 13 bases; bases outside gene matches: 18. The CDR3 sequence: CASSPPDRTDPYELYF. The CDR3 DNA reads as TGTGCCAGCTCACCACCGGACAGGACGGACCCCTACGAGCTATACTTC.

This clone was counted between two and nine times. The V gene is TRBV19, the J gene TRBJ1-5; TRBD1 matches 9 bases. V dropped 1 base and J dropped 6; count of bases not matched to a gene: 7. This CDR3 is built from 16 residues. CDR1 and CDR2 (germline): LNHDA, SQIVND (reference sequence). The CDR3 sequence: CASSIVPGTGIQPQHF. Written as DNA, the CDR3 is TGTGCCAGTAGTATAGTCCCCGGGACAGGGATTCAGCCCCAGCATTTT.

V is TRBV30 and J is TRBJ1-1, with D perhaps TRBD1 (5 bases). Germline values: CDR1 GTSNPN, CDR2 SVGIG (reference sequence). The CDR3 sequence is 13 residues long. V lost 2 bases and J lost 0, with 7 bases in between. The CDR3 sequence: CAWSRTLNTEAFF. The DNA of the CDR3 is TGTGCCTGGAGTCGGACACTGAACACTGAAGCTTTCTTT.

This chain links TRBV30 with TRBJ2-2; a weak D match, TRBD1 (6 bases). CDR1 is GTSNPN and CDR2 is SVGIG in the germline V gene (reference sequence). The CDR3 is 13 residues long. V gave up 5 bases and J gave up 1 base, with 8 bases separating them. The CDR3 region is CAWSTGNTGELFF. For the CDR3, the DNA is TGTGCCTGGTCGACAGGGAACACCGGGGAGCTGTTTTTT.

V gene TRBV19 combines with J gene TRBJ1-4; no definite D call. V lost 4 bases to trimming and J lost 0 bases, with 9 bases between them. The CDR3 loop spans 15 amino acids. Germline V gives CDR1 LNHDA, CDR2 SQIVND (reference sequence). CDR3 sequence reads: CASSTYRATNEKLFF. DNA of the CDR3: TGTGCCAGTAGTACCTACAGAGCAACTAATGAAAAACTGTTTTTT. Based on the CDR3 plus reference TRBV19 and TRBJ1-4, the full variable domain is DGGITQSPKYLFRKEGQNVTLSCEQNLNHDAMYWYRQDPGQGLRLIYYSQIVNDFQKGDIAEGYSVSREKKESFPLTVTSAQKNPTAFYLCASSTYRATNEKLFFGSGTQLSVL.

The chain recombines TRBV5-1 with TRBJ2-7; TRBD2 agrees at 12 bases. The length of the CDR3 is 17 residues. Germline CDR1 and CDR2: SGHRS and YFSETQ. The V and J ends lost 0 bases and 2 bases, in that order; junction bases with no gene match: 6. The CDR3 spells CASSLARLAGGPYEQYF. The CDR3 bases are TGCGCCAGCAGCTTGGCCCGGCTAGCGGGGGGGCCCTACGAGCAGTACTTC.

J is TRBJ1-2 and V is TRBV27; the D gene is possibly TRBD1 (6 bases). CDR1 is MNHEY and CDR2 is SMNVEV in the germline V gene (reference sequence). This CDR3 contains 13 residues. V was clipped by 4 bases and J by 2 bases, with 8 bases between them. CDR3 coding DNA: TGTGCCAGCAGTTGGACAGCCAACTATGGCTACACCTTC. This sequence encodes CASSWTANYGYTF.

CDR3 loop: CASSQLPLANEQFF. CDR3 bases: TGCGCCAGCAGCCAACTCCCACTAGCGAATGAGCAGTTCTTC. The V gene is TRBV4-1, the J gene TRBJ2-1, with 7 positions matching TRBD2. V dropped 2 bases and J dropped 7; count of bases not matched to a gene: 5. The length of the CDR3 is 14 residues. In germline, CDR1 is MGHRA, CDR2 YSYEKL.

J is TRBJ2-5 and V is TRBV27, with 7 bases matching TRBD2. V trimming: 2 bases; J trimming: 5 bases; junction bases outside the gene matches: 11. Looked up from germline, CDR1 is MNHEY and CDR2 is SMNVEV (reference sequence). This CDR3 is 16 amino acids long. The CDR3 loop is CASSLGEAGVVETQYF. CDR3 coding DNA: TGTGCCAGCAGTTTAGGAGAGGCGGGGGTGGTGGAGACCCAGTACTTC.

V is TRBV7-9 and J is TRBJ2-1, with 7 bases lining up with TRBD1. The CDR3 contains 16 residues. Germline V CDR1 and CDR2: SEHNR, FQNEAQ (reference sequence). After removal of 8 bases from V and 5 bases from J, the junction contained 15 bases not matched to a gene. In nucleotides, the CDR3 is TGTGCCAGCGGATCTCGACCTGGGACAGCACACAATGAGCAGTTCTTC. Its protein product is CASGSRPGTAHNEQFF.